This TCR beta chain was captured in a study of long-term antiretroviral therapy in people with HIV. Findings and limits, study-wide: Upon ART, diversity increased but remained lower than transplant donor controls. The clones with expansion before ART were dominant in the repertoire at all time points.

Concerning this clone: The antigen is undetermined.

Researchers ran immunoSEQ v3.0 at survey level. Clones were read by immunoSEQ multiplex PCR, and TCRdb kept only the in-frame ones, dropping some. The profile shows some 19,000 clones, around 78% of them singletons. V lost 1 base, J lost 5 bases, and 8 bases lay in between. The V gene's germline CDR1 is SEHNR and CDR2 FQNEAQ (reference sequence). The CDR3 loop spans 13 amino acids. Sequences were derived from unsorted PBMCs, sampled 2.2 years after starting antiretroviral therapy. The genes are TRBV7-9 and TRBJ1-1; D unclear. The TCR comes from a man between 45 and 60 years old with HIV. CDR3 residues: CASSLEQRTEAFF. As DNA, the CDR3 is TGTGCCAGCAGCTTAGAACAGCGAACTGAAGCTTTCTTT.